One sample yielded the 25 T cell receptor beta chains listed below, sequenced in a study of blood T cell repertoires in COVID-19. Clones were sequenced by immunoSEQ multiplex PCR, and TCRdb holds only the in-frame ones, with some missing. The sample contains over 250,000 clones, about 80% of which appear only once. Input material: peripheral blood. The source of these receptors is a woman of 80 years or more with acute or convalescent COVID-19.

This clone came up a few times. CDR3 sequence reads: CASRADRDSYEQYF. As DNA, the CDR3 is TGTGCCAGCAGGGCAGACAGGGACTCCTACGAGCAGTACTTC. This chain uses TRBV6-5 with TRBJ2-7; TRBD1 aligns across 7 bases. Germline V CDR1 and CDR2: MNHEY, SVGAGI. This CDR3 has 14 amino acids. V lost 6 bases to trimming and J lost 0 bases; unmatched junction nucleotides: 5.

This chain connects TRBV6-6 to TRBJ2-2; 8 bases agree with TRBD2. V lost 7 bases and J lost 0; bases outside the gene matches: 7. Germline assignment: CDR1 MNHNY and CDR2 SVGAGI (reference sequence). CDR3 length: 16 residues. CDR3 in DNA: TGTGCCAGCACCTCCGGGGGGGGTACGAACACCGGGGAGCTGTTTTTT. It codes for CASTSGGGTNTGELFF.

With regard to this clone: Other DNA sequences in the sample encode the same CDR3. This chain's CDR3 is CASSEGLAGEETQYF. CDR3 bases: TGTGCCAGCAGTGAAGGACTAGCGGGAGAAGAGACCCAGTACTTC. This sequence joins TRBV6-1 and TRBJ2-5; 12 nucleotides agree with TRBD2. The CDR3 covers 15 residues. V dropped 1 base and J dropped 3; count of bases not matched to a gene: 0. Germline V gene sequence: CDR1 MNHNS, CDR2 SASEGT.

V gene TRBV6-5 combines with J gene TRBJ1-1; D is perhaps TRBD1 (6 bases). Germline V CDR1 and CDR2: MNHEY, SVGAGI. Deletions cut 6 bases from V and 7 bases from J, with 9 bases between. The CDR3 extends over 11 amino acids. CDR3 region: CASSRGGEAFF. The CDR3 nucleotides read TGTGCCAGCAGCAGGGGTGGTGAAGCTTTCTTT.

The table lists this clone with many counts. The rearrangement links TRBV28 to TRBJ2-7; 9 bases align to TRBD1. There are 15 residues in the CDR3. CDR1 is MDHEN, CDR2 SYDVKM, per germline. Germline trimming cut 6 bases from V and 5 bases from J; bases unmatched to any gene: 11. CDR3 nucleotides: TGTGCCAGCAGACCCTACACAGGGGGCCTGGACGAGCAGTACTTC. It encodes CASRPYTGGLDEQYF. The full variable domain, completed using reference TRBV28 and TRBJ2-7, is DVKVTQSSRYLVKRTGEKVFLECVQDMDHENMFWYRQDPGLGLRLIYFSYDVKMKEKGDIPEGYSVSREKKERFSLILESASTNQTSMYLCASRPYTGGLDEQYFGPGTRLTVT.

The chain couples TRBV7-2 to TRBJ2-5; D is perhaps TRBD1 (5 bases). This CDR3 region has 14 residues. The germline V gene encodes CDR1 SGHTA and CDR2 FQGNSA. V shed 6 bases and J shed 2 bases, with 13 bases lying between them. The CDR3 region has the DNA TGTGCCAGCAGTCGAGACAGCACACAAGAGACCCAGTACTTC. Encoded protein: CASSRDSTQETQYF.

This chain uses TRBV6-1 with TRBJ2-7; D perhaps matches TRBD1 (5 bases). The CDR3 length is 13 residues. CDR1 and CDR2 (germline): MNHNS, SASEGT. Trimming cost V 3 bases and J 4 bases, with 10 bases left between them. CDR3 sequence: CASSDREPYEQYF. In DNA form, the CDR3 reads TGTGCCAGCAGTGACAGGGAACCATACGAGCAGTACTTC.

The sample holds one count of this clone. The CDR3: CASSPRTGTHQPQHF. In DNA, the CDR3 is TGTGCCAGCAGTCCACGGACAGGGACACATCAGCCCCAGCATTTT. This chain connects TRBV2 to TRBJ1-5, with TRBD1 identical over 8 bases. Germline-derived CDR1 and CDR2 are SNHLY and FYNNEI. The V segment lost 5 bases and the J segment 5 bases; nucleotides outside the gene matches: 8. The CDR3 covers 15 residues.

The chain uses TRBV29-1 and TRBJ2-5; 9 bases line up with TRBD1. This CDR3 has 16 amino acids. The ends lost 4 bases at V and 5 bases at J; junction bases unmatched: 14. From germline, CDR1 is SQVTM and CDR2 ANQGSEA. The CDR3 sequence: CSVGLQGALLGETQYF. The DNA of the CDR3 is TGCAGCGTTGGCCTACAGGGGGCGCTTCTGGGGGAGACCCAGTACTTC. The full variable domain, its missing parts supplied by reference TRBV29-1 and TRBJ2-5, is SAVISQKPSRDICQRGTSLTIQCQVDSQVTMMFWYRQQPGQSLTLIATANQGSEATYESGFVIDKFPISRPNLTFSTLTVSNMSPEDSSIYLCSVGLQGALLGETQYFGPGTRLLVL.

The chain couples TRBV15 to TRBJ2-3; 8 positions agree with TRBD2. V trimming: 2 bases; J trimming: 1 base; junction bases outside the gene matches: 5. Germline V gene sequence: CDR1 LNHNV, CDR2 YYDKDF (reference sequence). CDR3 length equals 16 residues. The DNA of the CDR3 is TGTGCCACCAGCAGAAACTCGGGGGGGGGCACAGATACGCAGTATTTT. This sequence encodes CATSRNSGGGTDTQYF.

The chain uses TRBV6-4 and TRBJ2-2, with D maybe TRBD1 (6 bases). Looked up from germline, CDR1 is MRHNA and CDR2 is SNTAGT. V lost 0 bases, J lost 6 bases, and 14 bases lay in between. The CDR3 is 16 amino acids. The CDR3 nucleotides read TGTGCCAGCAGTGACTCGGGGGCCCCGAGGGCCGGGGAGCTGTTTTTT. Translated: CASSDSGAPRAGELFF.

This clone was counted only a few times. The chain is built from TRBV3-1 (or the pseudogene TRBV3-2) and TRBJ2-7; D is possibly TRBD2 (6 bases). The germline CDR1 and CDR2 sequences are LGHDT and YNNKEL (reference sequence). V was trimmed by 4 bases and J by 3 bases, leaving 16 bases between them. CDR3 size: 15 residues. The CDR3 sequence: CASSPGVAEYYEQYF. The CDR3 region has the DNA TGTGCCAGCAGCCCCGGGGTAGCGGAGTACTACGAGCAGTACTTC.

The chain links TRBV7-9 to TRBJ1-4; 8 bases fit TRBD1. J lost 4 bases, V lost 2 bases, and 6 bases had no gene match. The CDR3 is 16 amino acids. CDR1 SEHNR and CDR2 FQNEAQ come from the germline V gene (reference sequence). The CDR3 reads CASSLQGASGNEKLFF. The CDR3 nucleotides read TGTGCCAGCAGCTTACAGGGGGCCAGTGGTAATGAAAAACTGTTTTTT.

The chain couples TRBV7-2 to TRBJ1-5; D might be TRBD1 (6 bases). CDR3 size: 15 residues. The V end lost 4 bases, the J end lost 7 bases, and 17 bases lay between the germline ends. CDR1 is SGHTA, CDR2 FQGNSA, per germline. The CDR3 DNA reads TGTGCCAGCAGCTCCCCCGGTGTAACAGGGCAGCCCCAGCATTTT. This encodes CASSSPGVTGQPQHF.

The rearrangement uses TRBV19 and TRBJ1-5, with D unclear. V shed 3 bases and J shed 4 bases, with 7 bases lying between them. Germline CDR1 is LNHDA and CDR2 is SQIVND (reference sequence). The CDR3 length is 13 residues. The CDR3 coding sequence is TGTGCCAGTAGTATGGGAGGGAATCAGCCCCAGCATTTT. Translating it yields CASSMGGNQPQHF.

This clone has just a few counts. The sample holds other DNA sequences that translate to the same CDR3. The chain joins TRBV3-1 (or the pseudogene TRBV3-2) to TRBJ2-2; TRBD2 matches at 7 bases. Per the germline V gene, CDR1 is LGHDT and CDR2 is YNNKEL (reference sequence). This CDR3 is built from 15 residues. V lost 6 bases, J lost 3 bases, and 7 bases stayed unmatched. CDR3 protein: CASSLYSGYTGELFF. CDR3 nucleotide sequence: TGTGCCAGCAGTTTATATAGCGGGTACACCGGGGAGCTGTTTTTT.

CDR3 bases: TGTGCCAGCAGTGAAGGGGGACTCGGTGGCTACACCTTC. Translating it yields CASSEGGLGGYTF. The rearrangement joins TRBV25-1 to TRBJ1-2, with D perhaps TRBD1 (5 bases). CDR1 is MGHDK, CDR2 SYGVNS, per germline. V shed 2 bases and J shed 7 bases, with 11 bases lying between them. This CDR3 comprises 13 residues.

The chain joins TRBV6-1 to TRBJ1-6; D gene unclear. Trimming pared 2 bases from V and 9 bases from J, leaving 11 bases between. CDR1 MNHNS and CDR2 SASEGT come from the germline V gene. The CDR3 has 14 amino acids. CDR3 DNA sequence: TGTGCCAGCAGTGAACTCGGAGGAAGTTCACCCCTCCACTTT. Encoded protein: CASSELGGSSPLHF.

The DNA for the CDR3 is TGTGCCAGCAGCGTAGTAGGGGGGGCCTACAATGAGCAGTTCTTC. Its translation: CASSVVGGAYNEQFF. The rearrangement links TRBV9 to TRBJ2-1, with D perhaps TRBD2 (7 bases). CDR1 and CDR2 (germline): SGDLS, YYNGEE. The length of the CDR3 is 15 residues. The V gene lost 0 bases and the J gene lost 2 bases, with 9 bases spanning the gap.

The chain links TRBV2 to TRBJ2-2, with unresolved D. The V and J ends lost 4 bases and 0 bases respectively, with 9 bases between them. Per germline, CDR1 SNHLY and CDR2 FYNNEI. The CDR3 contains 15 residues. The CDR3 loop is CASSVNTANTGELFF. CDR3 in DNA: TGTGCCAGCAGTGTTAACACCGCGAACACCGGGGAGCTGTTTTTT. The entire variable domain, with the rest obtained from reference TRBV2 and TRBJ2-2, is as follows: EPEVTQTPSHQVTQMGQEVILRCVPISNHLYFYWYRQILGQKVEFLVSFYNNEISEKSEIFDDQFSVERPDGSNFTLKIRSTKLEDSAMYFCASSVNTANTGELFFGEGSRLTVL.

This clone was observed a few times. The V and J genes are TRBV10-1 and TRBJ1-1; 8 bases align to TRBD1. The V and J ends lost 4 bases and 3 bases, in that order; junction bases with no gene match: 7. The CDR3 has 15 amino acids. Germline V lookup: CDR1 WNHNN, CDR2 SYGVQD (reference sequence). The CDR3 DNA is TGCGCCAGCAGTGGGGGGACAGGCATTTACACTGAAGCTTTCTTT. Amino acids: CASSGGTGIYTEAFF.

The chain joins TRBV4-1 to TRBJ2-1; TRBD2 matches at 14 bases. The CDR3 sequence is 19 residues long. Unmatched junction bases numbered 13, after V lost 2 bases and J lost 7 bases. CDR1 is MGHRA and CDR2 is YSYEKL in the germline V gene. This CDR3 reads CASSQPPWGGTSGRNEQFF. Written as DNA, the CDR3 is TGCGCCAGCAGCCAACCCCCTTGGGGCGGGACTAGCGGGAGAAATGAGCAGTTCTTC.

The chain links TRBV7-2 to TRBJ2-7; 10 bases line up with TRBD2. V shed 1 base, J shed 2 bases, and the junction held 2 bases outside the gene matches. CDR1 is SGHTA, CDR2 FQGNSA, per germline. The CDR3 is made up of 15 amino acids. The CDR3 is CASSLVAGGPYEQYF. The CDR3 coding sequence is TGTGCCAGCAGCTTAGTAGCGGGAGGTCCCTACGAGCAGTACTTC.

The gene calls are TRBV10-3 and TRBJ1-3; D is undetermined. The V and J ends lost 3 bases and 3 bases respectively, with 12 bases between them. CDR1 and CDR2 from the germline V gene are ENHRY and SYGVKD. The length of the CDR3 is 15 residues. CDR3: CAISEGGQGGNTIYF. CDR3 in DNA: TGTGCCATCAGTGAAGGAGGTCAAGGTGGAAACACCATATATTTT.

For the CDR3, the DNA is TGTGCCAGCGGGACAGGGGGTGAAAAACTGTTTTTT. Translation: CASGTGGEKLFF. The rearrangement joins TRBV2 to TRBJ1-4; 11 nucleotides line up with TRBD1. V lost 8 bases and J lost 7; bases outside the gene matches: 0. This CDR3 has 12 residues. Looked up from germline, CDR1 is SNHLY and CDR2 is FYNNEI.